Listed here are 18 T cell receptor beta chains from one sample, sequenced in a study of shared T cell receptors in the human thymus. The repertoire was sequenced with immunoSEQ multiplex PCR; TCRdb's copy has only in-frame clones and lacks some. The table shows about 540,000 clones, with about 84% occurring only once. This sample also belongs to another study, concerning human thymus T cells.

The specimen sequenced was thymocytes. Every receptor here comes from a boy less than two years old with a congenital heart defect.

The rearrangement links TRBV4-2 to TRBJ2-7; D is uncertain. The germline V gene has CDR1 LGHNA and CDR2 YNFKEQ. The V end was cut by 1 base, the J end by 0 bases, with 10 bases between. The CDR3 covers 15 residues. The CDR3 DNA follows: TGTGCCAGCAGCCAAGGTTCCACTCTCTCCTACGAGCAGTACTTC. Translated: CASSQGSTLSYEQYF.

The chain joins TRBV9 to TRBJ2-7; 9 bases are shared with TRBD2. J was trimmed by 5 bases and V by 4 bases; bases with no gene match: 13. CDR1 and CDR2 (germline): SGDLS, YYNGEE. The CDR3 is 16 residues long. CDR3 coding DNA: TGTGCCAGCAGCTCCGCGTTGGCGGGAGGGCCTAACGAGCAGTACTTC. It encodes CASSSALAGGPNEQYF.

The rearrangement links TRBV6-5 to TRBJ1-4; 8 nucleotides align to TRBD1. The trim removed 6 bases at V and 8 bases at J, leaving 11 bases unmatched. CDR1 MNHEY and CDR2 SVGAGI come from the germline V gene. The CDR3 is made up of 15 amino acids. The CDR3 here is CASRLTGTGGEKLFF. The CDR3 bases are TGTGCCAGCAGGCTTACCGGGACAGGCGGGGAAAAACTGTTTTTT.

V gene TRBV27 combines with J gene TRBJ2-7; 10 positions match TRBD2. CDR3 length: 16 residues. Germline CDR1 is MNHEY and CDR2 is SMNVEV (reference sequence). Trimming removed 6 bases from V and 3 bases from J; junction bases left unmatched: 11. This CDR3 is CASRALSSGRFYEQYF. CDR3 nucleotide sequence: TGTGCCAGCAGGGCCCTGAGTAGCGGGAGGTTCTACGAGCAGTACTTC.

The chain couples TRBV30 to TRBJ2-7, with 11 bases lining up with TRBD2. J was trimmed by 3 bases and V by 8 bases; bases with no gene match: 15. This CDR3 is built from 16 residues. Germline values: CDR1 GTSNPN, CDR2 SVGIG (reference sequence). The DNA of the CDR3 is TGTGCCGGTAGACCTCGACTAGCGGGGCCCGTCTACGAGCAGTACTTC. Translated: CAGRPRLAGPVYEQYF.

This chain joins TRBV7-8 and TRBJ2-7; possible D gene TRBD2, 6 bases. Looked up from germline, CDR1 is SGHVS and CDR2 is FQNEAQ. CDR3 length: 16 residues. The V and J ends lost 5 bases and 3 bases respectively, with 20 bases between them. CDR3 sequence: CASSKAGRRGHYEQYF. The CDR3 DNA reads TGTGCCAGCAGCAAAGCAGGGCGGAGGGGCCACTACGAGCAGTACTTC.

The table lists this clone with a few counts. The chain uses TRBV5-4 and TRBJ2-3; 7 bases are a match to TRBD1. With V trimmed by 1 base and J by 5 bases, 22 bases remained unmatched. CDR1 is SGHNT, CDR2 YYREEE, per germline (reference sequence). The CDR3 totals 20 residues. The chain's CDR3 is CASSLLGDSEVRCVGDTQYF. The CDR3 nucleotides read TGTGCCAGCAGCTTGTTAGGGGACAGCGAGGTCCGTTGTGTTGGAGATACGCAGTATTTT.

V is TRBV4-3 and J is TRBJ2-7, with a weak D call TRBD2 (6 bases). CDR1 and CDR2 (germline): LGHNA, YSLEER. V was cut by 1 base and J by 0 bases, with 16 bases left in between. The CDR3 is 17 residues long. The CDR3 here is CASSQVRSGESSYEQYF. In nucleotides, the CDR3 is TGCGCCAGCAGCCAAGTGAGATCGGGGGAAAGCTCCTACGAGCAGTACTTC.

The genes are TRBV29-1 and TRBJ2-1, with 11 positions matching TRBD2. The CDR3 is 17 amino acids. V was clipped by 0 bases and J by 5 bases; unmatched bases: 9. Germline loops: CDR1 SQVTM, CDR2 ANQGSEA. The CDR3 is CSVEEPLLAGDDNEQFF. The CDR3 nucleotides are TGCAGCGTTGAAGAACCCTTACTAGCGGGAGATGACAATGAGCAGTTCTTC.

The rearrangement links TRBV19 to TRBJ1-1, with D uncertain. Trimming removed 9 bases from V and 0 bases from J, with 23 bases in between. The CDR3 runs to 17 residues. Germline V lookup: CDR1 LNHDA, CDR2 SQIVND (reference sequence). The CDR3 sequence is CASRRREGTILNTEAFF. CDR3 nucleotide sequence: TGTGCCAGCCGTCGAAGGGAGGGTACTATTCTGAACACTGAAGCTTTCTTT.

This chain connects TRBV5-6 to TRBJ2-4; TRBD1 matches at 9 bases. The germline gives CDR1 SGHDT, CDR2 YYEEEE. The CDR3 totals 13 residues. V was pared by 0 bases and J by 8 bases, with 0 bases of the junction left unmatched. In nucleotides, the CDR3 is TGTGCCAGCAGCTTGGGGACAGGGGACATTCAGTACTTC. Encoded protein: CASSLGTGDIQYF. The full variable domain, with the rest looked up from reference TRBV5-6 and TRBJ2-4, is DAGVTQSPTHLIKTRGQQVTLRCSPKSGHDTVSWYQQALGQGPQFIFQYYEEEERQRGNFPDRFSGHQFPNYSSELNVNALLLGDSALYLCASSLGTGDIQYFGAGTRLSVL.

This clone came up a few times. The gene calls are TRBV5-1 and TRBJ2-1; 11 positions agree with TRBD1. Losses at the gene ends were 9 bases for V and 6 bases for J; bases not matched to a gene: 14. Germline V gene data show CDR1 as SGHRS and CDR2 as YFSETQ. The CDR3 loop spans 16 amino acids. For the CDR3, the DNA is TGCGCCACCTCAAGGACGGTTGGGACAGGGGGCAATGAGCAGTTCTTC. It codes for CATSRTVGTGGNEQFF.

This chain connects TRBV5-1 to TRBJ2-3, with 7 bases matching TRBD2. J gave up 5 bases and V 5 bases, and 8 bases lay outside the gene matches. CDR1 is SGHRS, CDR2 YFSETQ, per germline. The CDR3 consists of 14 residues. CDR3 protein: CASRRELSGDTQYF. Written as DNA, the CDR3 is TGCGCCAGCAGGCGGGAGTTATCAGGAGATACGCAGTATTTT.

The V gene is TRBV6-1, the J gene TRBJ1-2; a weak D match, TRBD1 (5 bases). V was cut by 4 bases and J by 4 bases, with 19 bases left in between. Germline CDR1 and CDR2: MNHNS and SASEGT. The CDR3 is 16 amino acids. CDR3 residues: CASSGQGLGSRYGYTF. The DNA of the CDR3 is TGTGCCAGCAGTGGCCAGGGATTGGGCTCACGCTATGGCTACACCTTC.

This rearrangement joins TRBV4-1 to TRBJ2-3; D might be TRBD2 (6 bases). The CDR3 totals 16 residues. CDR1 is MGHRA, CDR2 YSYEKL, per germline. Trimming stripped 0 bases from V and 6 bases from J, with 16 bases between. CDR3 DNA: TGCGCCAGCAGCCAAGAAAGGACTACACCCTCGGATACGCAGTATTTT. Residues: CASSQERTTPSDTQYF.

V gene TRBV29-1 combines with J gene TRBJ2-7; 7 bases fit TRBD2. Germline loops: CDR1 SQVTM, CDR2 ANQGSEA. The junction had 27 bases not matched to a gene; V was cut back by 5 bases and J by 5 bases. The CDR3 length is 19 residues. The CDR3 protein is CSVSPPQPKGLPLGNEQYF. CDR3 sequence (DNA): TGCAGCGTTAGTCCCCCTCAGCCCAAGGGACTACCTCTAGGCAACGAGCAGTACTTC.

The rearrangement links TRBV27 to TRBJ2-4; 10 positions agree with TRBD1. Germline assignment: CDR1 MNHEY and CDR2 SMNVEV (reference sequence). V shed 4 bases and J 2 bases; nucleotides not matched to a gene: 11. The length of the CDR3 is 18 residues. This CDR3 reads CASSSPKDRGGTKNIQYF. In DNA, the CDR3 is TGTGCCAGCAGTTCACCAAAGGACAGGGGGGGGACCAAAAACATTCAGTACTTC.

CDR3 amino acids: CASSRTGFYGYTF. The CDR3 DNA reads TGTGCCAGCAGCCGTACAGGGTTCTATGGCTACACCTTC. The J gene is TRBJ1-2, the V gene TRBV28; D may be TRBD1 (6 bases). V gave up 6 bases and J gave up 4 bases, with 12 bases separating them. CDR1 is MDHEN and CDR2 is SYDVKM in the germline V gene. The CDR3 totals 13 residues.